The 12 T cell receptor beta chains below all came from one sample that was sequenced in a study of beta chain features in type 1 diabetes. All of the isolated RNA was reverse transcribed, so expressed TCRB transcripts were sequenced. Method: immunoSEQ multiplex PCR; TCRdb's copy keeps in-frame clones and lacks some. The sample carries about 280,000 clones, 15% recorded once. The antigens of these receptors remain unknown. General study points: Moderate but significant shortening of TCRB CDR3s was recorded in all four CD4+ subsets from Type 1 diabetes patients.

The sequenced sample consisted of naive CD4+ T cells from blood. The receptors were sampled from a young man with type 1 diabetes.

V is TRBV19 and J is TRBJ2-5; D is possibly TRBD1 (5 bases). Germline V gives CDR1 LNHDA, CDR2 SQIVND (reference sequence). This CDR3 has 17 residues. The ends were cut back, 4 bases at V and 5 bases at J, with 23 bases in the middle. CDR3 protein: CASSKVQGGPNWETQYF. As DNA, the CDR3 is TGTGCCAGTAGTAAGGTGCAGGGCGGCCCCAATTGGGAGACCCAGTACTTC.

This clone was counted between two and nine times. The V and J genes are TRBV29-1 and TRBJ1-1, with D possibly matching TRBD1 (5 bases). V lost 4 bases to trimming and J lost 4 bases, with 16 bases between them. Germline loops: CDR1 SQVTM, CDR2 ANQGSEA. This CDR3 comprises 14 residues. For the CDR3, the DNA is TGCAGCGTTGCAAGGGGCCTCCGTGGCACTGAAGCTTTCTTT. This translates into CSVARGLRGTEAFF.

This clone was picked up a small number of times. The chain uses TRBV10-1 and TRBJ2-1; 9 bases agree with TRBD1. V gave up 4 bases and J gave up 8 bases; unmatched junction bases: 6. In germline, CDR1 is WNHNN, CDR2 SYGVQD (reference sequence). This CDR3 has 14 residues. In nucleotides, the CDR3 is TGCGCCAGCAGTGCTGGGACAGGGTACGATGAGCAGTTCTTC. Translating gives CASSAGTGYDEQFF.

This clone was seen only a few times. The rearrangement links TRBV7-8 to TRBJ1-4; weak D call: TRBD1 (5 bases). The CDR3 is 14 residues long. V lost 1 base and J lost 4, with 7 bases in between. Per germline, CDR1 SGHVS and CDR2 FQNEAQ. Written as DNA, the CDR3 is TGTGCCAGCAGCTTAGGACAGATTAATGAAAAACTGTTTTTT. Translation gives CASSLGQINEKLFF.

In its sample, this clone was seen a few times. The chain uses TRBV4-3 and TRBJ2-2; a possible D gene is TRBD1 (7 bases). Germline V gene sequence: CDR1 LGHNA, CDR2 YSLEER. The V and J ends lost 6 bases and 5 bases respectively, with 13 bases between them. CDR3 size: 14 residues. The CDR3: CASRRGRETGELFF. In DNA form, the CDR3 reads TGCGCCAGCAGGAGGGGGCGGGAAACCGGGGAGCTGTTTTTT.

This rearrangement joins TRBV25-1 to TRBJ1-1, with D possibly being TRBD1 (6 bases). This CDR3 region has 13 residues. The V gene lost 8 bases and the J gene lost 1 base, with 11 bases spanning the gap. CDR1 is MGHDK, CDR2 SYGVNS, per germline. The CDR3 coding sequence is TGTGCCAGCGCCACCAGGGGGAACACTGAAGCTTTCTTT. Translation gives CASATRGNTEAFF.

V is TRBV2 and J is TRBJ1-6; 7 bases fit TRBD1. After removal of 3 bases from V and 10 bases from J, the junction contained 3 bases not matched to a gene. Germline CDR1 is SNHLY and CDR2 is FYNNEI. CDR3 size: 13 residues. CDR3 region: CASSDTGVSPLHF. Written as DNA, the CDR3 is TGTGCCAGCAGTGACACAGGGGTCTCACCCCTCCACTTT. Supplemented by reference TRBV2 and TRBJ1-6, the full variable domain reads EPEVTQTPSHQVTQMGQEVILRCVPISNHLYFYWYRQILGQKVEFLVSFYNNEISEKSEIFDDQFSVERPDGSNFTLKIRSTKLEDSAMYFCASSDTGVSPLHFGNGTRLTVT.

This chain's CDR3 is CAWSETGETQYF. The CDR3, as DNA: TGTGCCTGGAGCGAGACTGGGGAGACCCAGTACTTC. The chain has TRBV30 and TRBJ2-5; D unresolved. The CDR3 length is 12 residues. Germline CDR1 is GTSNPN and CDR2 is SVGIG (reference sequence). V was clipped by 3 bases and J by 5 bases, with 10 bases between them.

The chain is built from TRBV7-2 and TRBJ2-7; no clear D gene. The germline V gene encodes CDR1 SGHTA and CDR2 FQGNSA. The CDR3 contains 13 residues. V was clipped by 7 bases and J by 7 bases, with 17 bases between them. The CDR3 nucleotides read TGTGCCAGCACCCCCCATGCGGATGTTGAGCAGTACTTC. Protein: CASTPHADVEQYF. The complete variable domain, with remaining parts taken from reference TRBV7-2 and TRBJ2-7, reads GAGVSQSPSNKVTEKGKDVELRCDPISGHTALYWYRQSLGQGLEFLIYFQGNSAPDKSGLPSDRFSAERTGGSVSTLTIQRTQQEDSAVYLCASTPHADVEQYFGPGTRLTVT.

CDR3 residues: CASSQGQGLYF. The CDR3 DNA reads TGTGCCAGCAGCCAAGGACAGGGTTTGTACTTC. The genes are TRBV14 and TRBJ2-7; 7 bases line up with TRBD1. This CDR3 comprises 11 residues. Germline CDR1 reads SGHDN; CDR2 reads FVKESK. V shed 1 base and J 12 bases; nucleotides not matched to a gene: 3.

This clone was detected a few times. CDR3 in DNA: TGTGCCAGCTCACGCGGAGACGGCTACGAGCAGTACTTC. As protein: CASSRGDGYEQYF. The chain has TRBV18 and TRBJ2-7; D not resolved. CDR1 KGHSH and CDR2 LQKENI come from the germline V gene. Deletions cut 4 bases from V and 3 bases from J, with 10 bases between. The CDR3 consists of 13 residues.

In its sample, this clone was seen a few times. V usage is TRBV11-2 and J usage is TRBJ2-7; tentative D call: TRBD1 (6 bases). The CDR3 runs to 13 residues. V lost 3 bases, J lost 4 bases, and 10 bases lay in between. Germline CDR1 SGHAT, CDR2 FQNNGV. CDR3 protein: CASSFSQGYEQYF. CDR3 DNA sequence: TGTGCCAGCAGCTTCTCACAGGGTTACGAGCAGTACTTC.